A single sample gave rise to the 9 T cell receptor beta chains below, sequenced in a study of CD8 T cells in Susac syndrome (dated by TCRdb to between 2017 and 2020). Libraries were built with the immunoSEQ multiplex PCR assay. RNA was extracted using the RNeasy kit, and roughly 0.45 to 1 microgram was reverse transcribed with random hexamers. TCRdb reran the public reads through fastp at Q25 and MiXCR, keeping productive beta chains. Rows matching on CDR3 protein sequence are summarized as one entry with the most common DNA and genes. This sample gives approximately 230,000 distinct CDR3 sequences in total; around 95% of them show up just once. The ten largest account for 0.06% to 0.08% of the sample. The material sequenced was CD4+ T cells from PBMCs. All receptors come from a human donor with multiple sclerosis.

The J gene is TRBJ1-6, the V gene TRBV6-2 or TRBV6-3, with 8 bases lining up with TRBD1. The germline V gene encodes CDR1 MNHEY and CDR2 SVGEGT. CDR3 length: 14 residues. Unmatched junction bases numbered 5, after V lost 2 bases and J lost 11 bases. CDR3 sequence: CASSYITGGTPLHF. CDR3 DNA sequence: TGTGCCAGCAGTTACATTACAGGGGGTACACCCCTCCACTTT.

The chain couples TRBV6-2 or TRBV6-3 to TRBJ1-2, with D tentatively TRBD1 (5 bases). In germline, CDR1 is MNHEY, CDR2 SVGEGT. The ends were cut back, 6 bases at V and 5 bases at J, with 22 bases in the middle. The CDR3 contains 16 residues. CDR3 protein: CASSPWGGMVLYGYTF. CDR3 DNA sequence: TGTGCCAGCAGCCCATGGGGGGGAATGGTTTTATATGGCTACACCTTC.

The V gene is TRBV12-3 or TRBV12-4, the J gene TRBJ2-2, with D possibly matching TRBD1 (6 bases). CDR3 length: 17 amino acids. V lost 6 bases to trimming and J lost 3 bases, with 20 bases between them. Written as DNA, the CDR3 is TGTGCCAGCAGCTCCTTTGGAAGGGGGTATGACACCGGGGAGCTGTTTTTT. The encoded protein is CASSSFGRGYDTGELFF.

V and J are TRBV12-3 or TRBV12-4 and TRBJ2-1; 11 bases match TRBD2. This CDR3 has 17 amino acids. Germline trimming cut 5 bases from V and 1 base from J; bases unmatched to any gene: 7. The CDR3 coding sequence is TGTGCCAGCAGTACCCCGGGACTAGCGGAATCCTACAATGAGCAGTTCTTC. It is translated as CASSTPGLAESYNEQFF.

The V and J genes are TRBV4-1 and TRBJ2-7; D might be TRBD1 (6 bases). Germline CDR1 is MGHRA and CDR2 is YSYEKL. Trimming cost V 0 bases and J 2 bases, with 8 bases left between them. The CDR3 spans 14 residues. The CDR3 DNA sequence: TGCGCCAGCAGCCAAGAACAGGGCCCCTACGAGCAGTACTTC. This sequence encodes CASSQEQGPYEQYF.

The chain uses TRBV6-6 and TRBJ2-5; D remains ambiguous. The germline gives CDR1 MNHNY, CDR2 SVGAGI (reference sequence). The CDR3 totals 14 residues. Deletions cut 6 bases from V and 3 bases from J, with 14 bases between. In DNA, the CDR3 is TGTGCCAGCAGCCCCCTTAGGAGTAAAGAGACCCAGTACTTC. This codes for CASSPLRSKETQYF.

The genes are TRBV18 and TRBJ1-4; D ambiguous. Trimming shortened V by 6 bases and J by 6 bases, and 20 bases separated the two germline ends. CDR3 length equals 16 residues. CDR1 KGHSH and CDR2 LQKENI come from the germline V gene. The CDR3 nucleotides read TGTGCCAGCTCCCTCGGGCCCAATCGGAGGGATGAAAAACTGTTTTTT. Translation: CASSLGPNRRDEKLFF.

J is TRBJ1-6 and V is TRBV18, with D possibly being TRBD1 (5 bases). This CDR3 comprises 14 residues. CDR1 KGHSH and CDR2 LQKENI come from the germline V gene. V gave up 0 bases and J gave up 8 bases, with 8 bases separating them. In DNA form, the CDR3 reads TGTGCCAGCTCACCACCGGGGGGATATTCACCCCTCCACTTT. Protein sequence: CASSPPGGYSPLHF. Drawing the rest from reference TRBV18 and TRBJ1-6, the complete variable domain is NAGVMQNPRHLVRRRGQEARLRCSPMKGHSHVYWYRQLPEEGLKFMVYLQKENIIDESGMPKERFSAEFPKEGPSILRIQQVVRGDSAAYFCASSPPGGYSPLHFGNGTRLTVT.

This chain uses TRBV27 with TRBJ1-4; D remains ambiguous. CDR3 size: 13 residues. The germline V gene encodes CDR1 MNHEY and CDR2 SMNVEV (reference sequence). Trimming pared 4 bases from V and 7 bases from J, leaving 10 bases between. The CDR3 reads CASSSRRGEKLFF. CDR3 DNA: TGTGCCAGCAGTTCGAGAAGAGGTGAAAAACTGTTTTTT.